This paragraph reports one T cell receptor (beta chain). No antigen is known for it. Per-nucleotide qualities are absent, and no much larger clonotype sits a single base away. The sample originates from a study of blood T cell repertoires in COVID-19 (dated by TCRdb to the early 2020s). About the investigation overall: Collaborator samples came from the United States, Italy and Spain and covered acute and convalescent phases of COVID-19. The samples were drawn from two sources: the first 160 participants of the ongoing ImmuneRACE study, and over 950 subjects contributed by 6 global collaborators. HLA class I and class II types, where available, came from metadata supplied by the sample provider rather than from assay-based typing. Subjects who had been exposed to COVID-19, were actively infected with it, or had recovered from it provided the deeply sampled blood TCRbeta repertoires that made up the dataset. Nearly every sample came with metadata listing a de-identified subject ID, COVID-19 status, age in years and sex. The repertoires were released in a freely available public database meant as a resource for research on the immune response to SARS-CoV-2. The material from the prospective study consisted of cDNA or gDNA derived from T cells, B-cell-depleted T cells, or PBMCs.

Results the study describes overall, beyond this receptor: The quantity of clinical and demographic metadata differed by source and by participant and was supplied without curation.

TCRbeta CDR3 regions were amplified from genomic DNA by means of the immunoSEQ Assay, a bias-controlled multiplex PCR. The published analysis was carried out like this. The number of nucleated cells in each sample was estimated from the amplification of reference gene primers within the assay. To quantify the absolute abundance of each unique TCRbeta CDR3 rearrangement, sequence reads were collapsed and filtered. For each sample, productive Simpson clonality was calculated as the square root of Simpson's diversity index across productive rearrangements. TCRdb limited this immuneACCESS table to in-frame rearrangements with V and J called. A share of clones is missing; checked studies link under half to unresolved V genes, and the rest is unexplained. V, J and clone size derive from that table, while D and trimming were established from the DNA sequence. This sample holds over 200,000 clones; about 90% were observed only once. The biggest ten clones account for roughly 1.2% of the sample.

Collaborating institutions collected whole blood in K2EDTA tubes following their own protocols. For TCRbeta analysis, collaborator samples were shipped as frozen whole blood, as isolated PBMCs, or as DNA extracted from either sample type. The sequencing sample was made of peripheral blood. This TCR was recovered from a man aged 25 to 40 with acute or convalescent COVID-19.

Here is the DNA: TGTGCCAGTAGTGTTTGGATAGCCGCCCCCAATGAGCAGTTCTTC. Its protein is CASSVWIAAPNEQFF. The V gene is TRBV19 and the J gene is TRBJ2-1; the D gene assignment is ambiguous. Reading from cysteine to phenylalanine, the CDR3 counts 15 amino acids. Kept here is only the CDR3 DNA, which spans 45 bases and is read in frame from base 1. Trimming takes 5 bases from V and 6 bases from J, and the germline ends sit 17 bases apart. The germline V gene encodes CDR1 LNHDA and CDR2 SQIVND (reference sequence).